The clone carrying this T cell receptor (beta chain) was counted a few times. Its target is unknown. The sample originates from a study of CD8 T cells in ankylosing spondylitis. Findings and caveats of the study: Clones tied to disease were said to be significantly enriched in matched ankylosing spondylitis synovial fluid. Clones that were linked to disease were CD8+ and were relatively rare in peripheral blood. Seven to nine highly homologous variants formed a TCR beta motif that appeared characteristic of ankylosing spondylitis blood.

With molecular barcodes, quantitative 5'-RACE was used to make the TCR beta libraries. TCRdb processed the 5' RACE reads anew with MiXCR; each CDR3 protein has one entry. The sample lists 25,000 to 35,000 distinct CDR3 sequences, approximately 14% occurring once. The CDR3 covers 16 residues. The germline CDR1 and CDR2 sequences are MDHEN and SYDVKM. J was trimmed by 1 base and V by 6 bases; bases with no gene match: 8. This sequence was found in a male donor with ankylosing spondylitis or in good health (not recorded which). The rearrangement uses TRBV28 and TRBJ2-4; 8 nucleotides agree with TRBD2. The sample consisted of blood. The CDR3 coding sequence is TGTGCCAGCAGCACCGGGACTAGAACGGCCAAAAACATTCAGTACTTC. This sequence encodes CASSTGTRTAKNIQYF.